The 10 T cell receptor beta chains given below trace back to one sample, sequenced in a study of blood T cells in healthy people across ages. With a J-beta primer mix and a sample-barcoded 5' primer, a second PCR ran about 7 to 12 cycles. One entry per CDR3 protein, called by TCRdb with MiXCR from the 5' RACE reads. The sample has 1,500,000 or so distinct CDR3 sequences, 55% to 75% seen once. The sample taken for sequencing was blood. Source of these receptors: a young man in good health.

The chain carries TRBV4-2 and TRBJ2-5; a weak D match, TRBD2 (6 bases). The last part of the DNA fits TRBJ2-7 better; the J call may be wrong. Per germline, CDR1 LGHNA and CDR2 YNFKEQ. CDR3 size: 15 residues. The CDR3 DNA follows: TGTGCCAGCAGCCCCCTATGGGCGGGGAACTACGAGCAGTACTTC. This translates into CASSPLWAGNYEQYF.

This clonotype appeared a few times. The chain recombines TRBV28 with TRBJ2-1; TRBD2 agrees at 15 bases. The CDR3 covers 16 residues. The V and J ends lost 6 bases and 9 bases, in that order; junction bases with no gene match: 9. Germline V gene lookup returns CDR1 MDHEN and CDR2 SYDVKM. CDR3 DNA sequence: TGTGCCAGCAGCCCAGGGACTAGCGGGGGGCAGGGTGAGCAGTTCTTC. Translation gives CASSPGTSGGQGEQFF.

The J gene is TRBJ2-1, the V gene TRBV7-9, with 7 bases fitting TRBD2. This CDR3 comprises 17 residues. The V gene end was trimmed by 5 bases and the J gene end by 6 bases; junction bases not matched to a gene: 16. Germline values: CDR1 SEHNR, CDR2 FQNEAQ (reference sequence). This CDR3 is CASSIPGLVPVSNEQFF. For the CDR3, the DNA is TGTGCCAGCAGCATCCCAGGACTAGTTCCGGTATCCAATGAGCAGTTCTTC.

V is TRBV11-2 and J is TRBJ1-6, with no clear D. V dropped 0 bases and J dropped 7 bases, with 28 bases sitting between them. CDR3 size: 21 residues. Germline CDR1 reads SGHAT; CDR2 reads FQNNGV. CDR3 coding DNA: TGTGCCAGCAGCTTAGATGTAAAAGCTATCTGGCCGCTTACCACGAATTCACCCCTCCACTTT. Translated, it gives CASSLDVKAIWPLTTNSPLHF.

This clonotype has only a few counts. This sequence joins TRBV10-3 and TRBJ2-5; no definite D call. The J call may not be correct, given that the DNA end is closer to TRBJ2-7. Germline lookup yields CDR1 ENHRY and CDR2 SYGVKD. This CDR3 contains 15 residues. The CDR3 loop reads CAISDFKSRPGEQYF. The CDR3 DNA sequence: TGTGCCATCAGTGATTTTAAAAGCCGTCCGGGCGAGCAGTACTTC.

In DNA form, the CDR3 reads TGCAGTGCTAGAGATCGGGCCTTGGCTACAACTAATGAAAAACTGTTTTTT. This gives the protein CSARDRALATTNEKLFF. The chain recombines TRBV20-1 with TRBJ1-4; D gene uncertain. The CDR3 has 17 residues. CDR1 and CDR2 from the germline V gene are DFQATT and SNEGSKA (reference sequence). V shed 0 bases and J shed 0 bases, with 14 bases lying between them.

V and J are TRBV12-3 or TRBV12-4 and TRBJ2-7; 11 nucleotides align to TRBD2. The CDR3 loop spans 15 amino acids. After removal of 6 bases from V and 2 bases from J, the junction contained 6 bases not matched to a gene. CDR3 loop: CASSRRLAGTYEQYF. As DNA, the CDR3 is TGTGCCAGCAGCCGTAGACTAGCGGGGACCTACGAGCAGTACTTC.

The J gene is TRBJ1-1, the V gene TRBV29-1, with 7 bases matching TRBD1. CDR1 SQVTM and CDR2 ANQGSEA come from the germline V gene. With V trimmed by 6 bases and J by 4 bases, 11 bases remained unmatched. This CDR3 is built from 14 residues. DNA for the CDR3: TGCAGCGTCGCCAGTGGGACAGCTAGCACTGAAGCTTTCTTT. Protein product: CSVASGTASTEAFF.

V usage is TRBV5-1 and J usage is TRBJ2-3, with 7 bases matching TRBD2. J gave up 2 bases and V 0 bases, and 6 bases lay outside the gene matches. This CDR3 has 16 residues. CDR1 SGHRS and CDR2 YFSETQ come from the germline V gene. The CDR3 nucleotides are TGCGCCAGCAGCTTGGCCGAACGGGGGGTCACAGATACGCAGTATTTT. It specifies CASSLAERGVTDTQYF.

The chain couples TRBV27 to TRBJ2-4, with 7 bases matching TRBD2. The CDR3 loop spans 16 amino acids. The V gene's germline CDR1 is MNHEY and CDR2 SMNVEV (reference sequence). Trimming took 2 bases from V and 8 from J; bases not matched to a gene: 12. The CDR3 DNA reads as TGTGCCAGCAGTTTAGGTGGTGGGGGGGTCAGTTACATTCAGTACTTC. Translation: CASSLGGGGVSYIQYF.